This T cell receptor (beta chain) appears in the sequencing data of a study of blood T cell repertoires in COVID-19. Cohorts were assigned according to the clinical history that participants reported. V was trimmed by 2 bases and J by 5 bases, leaving 12 bases between them. CDR3 length: 14 residues. Germline CDR1 reads SNHLY; CDR2 reads FYNNEI. Original handling: Amplification from reference gene primers served as the basis for estimated nucleated cell counts. Assay used: immunoSEQ multiplex PCR; TCRdb lists only in-frame clones, some missing. V and J calls and clone size are given by that table; D and trimming were obtained from the DNA. Found here are about 290,000 clones, about 89% of them singletons; the top ten hold 1.7%.

The material sequenced was PBMCs or T cells enriched from blood (not recorded which). This receptor was taken from a woman in her thirties or forties who had recovered from COVID-19. The chain employs TRBV2 and TRBJ1-1; weak D call: TRBD1 (6 bases). The CDR3 DNA reads TGTGCCAGCAGTGAATGGCAGGGGAGAACTGAAGCTTTCTTT. This translates into CASSEWQGRTEAFF.